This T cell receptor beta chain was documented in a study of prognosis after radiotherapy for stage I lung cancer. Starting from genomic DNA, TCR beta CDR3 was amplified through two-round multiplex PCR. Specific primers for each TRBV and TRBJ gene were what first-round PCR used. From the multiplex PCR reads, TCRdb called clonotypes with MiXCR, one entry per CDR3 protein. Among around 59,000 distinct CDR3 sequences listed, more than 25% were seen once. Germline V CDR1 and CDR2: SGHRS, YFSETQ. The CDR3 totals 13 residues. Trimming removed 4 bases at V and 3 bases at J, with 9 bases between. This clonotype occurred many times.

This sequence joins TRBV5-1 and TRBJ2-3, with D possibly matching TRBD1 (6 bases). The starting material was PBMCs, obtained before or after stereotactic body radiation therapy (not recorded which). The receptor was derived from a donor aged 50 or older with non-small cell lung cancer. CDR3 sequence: CASSPGVTDTQYF. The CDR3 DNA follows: TGCGCCAGCAGCCCAGGGGTTACAGATACGCAGTATTTT.